A single sample is the source of the 18 T cell receptor beta chains below, sequenced in a study of blood T cell repertoires in COVID-19. Data came from immunoSEQ multiplex PCR; TCRdb stores just in-frame clones and leaves some out. The sample includes 400,000 to 550,000 clones, about 90% of them seen just once. The sample was PBMCs or T cells enriched from blood (not recorded which). Receptors were obtained from a woman between 18 and 30 years old with acute COVID-19.

This chain links TRBV5-1 with TRBJ2-2; a possible D gene is TRBD1 (5 bases). The length of the CDR3 is 14 residues. The V gene's germline CDR1 is SGHRS and CDR2 YFSETQ. Deletions cut 4 bases from V and 7 bases from J, with 14 bases between. In DNA, the CDR3 is TGCGCCAGCAGCGGGGCCCCAGGTTTCGGGGAGCTGTTTTTT. Translated: CASSGAPGFGELFF.

The chain joins TRBV28 to TRBJ2-5; 8 bases line up with TRBD1. Losses at the gene ends were 2 bases for V and 1 base for J; bases not matched to a gene: 9. The CDR3 has 17 residues. Germline assignment: CDR1 MDHEN and CDR2 SYDVKM. CDR3 DNA: TGTGCCAGCAGTTTAGCATGGACAGGGTTCGGCCAAGAGACCCAGTACTTC. Translated, it gives CASSLAWTGFGQETQYF.

The chain joins TRBV5-4 to TRBJ2-3; 7 nucleotides agree with TRBD2. CDR1 and CDR2 (germline): SGHNT, YYREEE (reference sequence). The CDR3 covers 14 residues. V lost 4 bases to trimming and J lost 1 base; unmatched junction nucleotides: 3. The CDR3 here is CASSPTSGTDTQYF. The CDR3 DNA is TGTGCCAGCAGCCCCACTAGCGGCACAGATACGCAGTATTTT.

The chain combines TRBV6-2 or TRBV6-3 with TRBJ1-4, with TRBD1 matching over 10 bases. The junction had 5 bases not matched to a gene; V was cut back by 4 bases and J by 6 bases. This CDR3 is built from 15 residues. Germline V CDR1 and CDR2: MNHEY, SVGEGT. Written as DNA, the CDR3 is TGTGCCAGCAGTTCTAGACAGGGGGCGTATGAAAAACTGTTTTTT. Amino acid sequence: CASSSRQGAYEKLFF.

This chain connects TRBV28 to TRBJ2-1; 12 positions match TRBD2. The CDR3 is 15 residues long. Germline V gives CDR1 MDHEN, CDR2 SYDVKM. The junction had 5 bases not matched to a gene; V was cut back by 4 bases and J by 7 bases. Here the CDR3 DNA reads TGTGCCAGCAGTTCACCCGGGACTAGCGGGAATGAGCAGTTCTTC. Translation gives CASSSPGTSGNEQFF.

V gene TRBV25-1 combines with J gene TRBJ1-5; perhaps TRBD1 as D (6 bases). V gave up 6 bases and J gave up 7 bases, with 16 bases separating them. The CDR3 is 14 amino acids. CDR1 is MGHDK, CDR2 SYGVNS, per germline. The CDR3, as DNA: TGTGCCAGCAGCGGAGCAGGGGATGGGCAGCCCCAGCATTTT. Translated, it gives CASSGAGDGQPQHF.

The J gene is TRBJ2-5, the V gene TRBV19; 10 positions match TRBD2. J gave up 5 bases and V 5 bases, and 8 bases lay outside the gene matches. The CDR3 length is 15 residues. CDR1 LNHDA and CDR2 SQIVND come from the germline V gene (reference sequence). The CDR3 DNA sequence: TGTGCCAGTAGTGGAGCGGGAGGGCCTGGGGAGACCCAGTACTTC. It specifies CASSGAGGPGETQYF.

The gene calls are TRBV18 and TRBJ2-2; tentative D call: TRBD1 (6 bases). Between the trimmed V and J ends, which lost 5 bases and 1 base, there was a span of 11 bases. CDR1 and CDR2 from the germline V gene are KGHSH and LQKENI. The CDR3 consists of 15 residues. The CDR3 DNA sequence: TGTGCCAGCTCAGACAGGACGCGGAACACCGGGGAGCTGTTTTTT. This encodes CASSDRTRNTGELFF.

The V gene is TRBV7-9, the J gene TRBJ2-7; possible D gene TRBD2, 5 bases. With 5 bases removed from V and 3 bases from J, the gap between germline ends came to 8 bases. From germline, CDR1 is SEHNR and CDR2 FQNEAQ (reference sequence). The CDR3 is 12 amino acids. Here the CDR3 reads CASSPGNYEQYF. CDR3 nucleotide sequence: TGTGCCAGCAGCCCGGGGAACTACGAGCAGTACTTC.

The V and J genes are TRBV27 and TRBJ2-1, with 8 positions matching TRBD2. Germline V CDR1 and CDR2: MNHEY, SMNVEV (reference sequence). J lost 10 bases, V lost 3 bases, and 11 bases had no gene match. The CDR3 spans 15 residues. CDR3 in amino acids: CASSLTSALPLEQFF. CDR3 nucleotide sequence: TGTGCCAGCAGTTTGACTAGCGCTCTCCCTTTAGAGCAGTTCTTC.

Of note for this clone: Other nucleotide sequences in the sample specify the same CDR3. The genes are TRBV7-3 and TRBJ2-3; 10 nucleotides align to TRBD2. The V gene end was trimmed by 5 bases and the J gene end by 1 base; junction bases not matched to a gene: 0. CDR3 length: 14 residues. Germline CDR1 reads SGHTA; CDR2 reads FQGTGA. CDR3 DNA: TGTGCCAGCAGCCTAGCGGGGGGCACAGATACGCAGTATTTT. Protein: CASSLAGGTDTQYF. The variable domain in full, completed from reference TRBV7-3 and TRBJ2-3, reads GAGVSQTPSNKVTEKGKYVELRCDPISGHTALYWYRQSLGQGPEFLIYFQGTGAADDSGLPNDRFFAVRPEGSVSTLKIQRTERGDSAVYLCASSLAGGTDTQYFGPGTRLTVL.

There are a few counts of this clone. In nucleotides, the CDR3 is TGTGCCAGTAGTCAGGACAGGGGGCGAGACGAGCAGTACTTC. It is translated as CASSQDRGRDEQYF. The gene calls are TRBV19 and TRBJ2-7, with TRBD1 matching 11 bases. Germline loops: CDR1 LNHDA, CDR2 SQIVND (reference sequence). V gave up 5 bases and J gave up 5 bases; unmatched junction bases: 5. The CDR3 consists of 14 residues.

This chain joins TRBV29-1 and TRBJ1-3; unclear D gene. The CDR3 is 16 residues long. In germline, CDR1 is SQVTM, CDR2 ANQGSEA. Deletions cut 1 base from V and 4 bases from J, with 17 bases between. CDR3 residues: CSVEVVEGPKGNTIYF. CDR3 nucleotide sequence: TGCAGCGTTGAAGTCGTGGAGGGTCCAAAGGGAAACACCATATATTTT.

This chain connects TRBV13 to TRBJ2-1; TRBD2 might be the D (6 bases). The CDR3 runs to 18 residues. Trimming left V 1 base short and J 2 bases short, with 18 bases between. Germline V lookup: CDR1 PRHDT, CDR2 FYEKMQ (reference sequence). The CDR3 sequence: CASSLVAAGGVPYNEQFF. The CDR3 bases are TGTGCCAGCAGCTTAGTGGCGGCCGGGGGAGTCCCCTACAATGAGCAGTTCTTC.

This clone was seen just once. DNA for the CDR3: TGTGCCAGCAGCGTATCGACTAGCAGGTACGAGCAGTACTTC. Its translation is CASSVSTSRYEQYF. The V gene is TRBV9, the J gene TRBJ2-7; 7 bases map to TRBD2. CDR1 SGDLS and CDR2 YYNGEE come from the germline V gene. The CDR3 length is 14 residues. With 1 base clipped from V and 4 bases from J, the junction kept 5 bases outside the gene matches.

The chain carries TRBV14 and TRBJ1-2; D call uncertain. This CDR3 spans 13 amino acids. Trimming shortened V by 3 bases and J by 2 bases, and 7 bases separated the two germline ends. Germline V gene data show CDR1 as SGHDN and CDR2 as FVKESK. The CDR3 coding sequence is TGTGCCAGCAGCCATGTGGGCAACTATGGCTACACCTTC. Translation: CASSHVGNYGYTF.

The V call is TRBV3-1 (or the pseudogene TRBV3-2), the J call TRBJ2-2; TRBD2 matches 10 bases. J lost 4 bases, V lost 2 bases, and 4 bases had no gene match. Per germline, CDR1 LGHDT and CDR2 YNNKEL (reference sequence). The CDR3 consists of 16 residues. CDR3 sequence (DNA): TGTGCCAGCAGCCAACTAGCGGGGGCCCTCACCGGGGAGCTGTTTTTT. Translated, it gives CASSQLAGALTGELFF.

The rearrangement joins TRBV28 to TRBJ1-1; tentatively, D is TRBD1 (6 bases). Trimming shortened V by 8 bases and J by 7 bases, and 17 bases separated the two germline ends. Germline-derived CDR1 and CDR2 are MDHEN and SYDVKM. The CDR3 runs to 13 residues. The CDR3 loop is CASPSRGAFEAFF. The CDR3 DNA reads as TGTGCCAGCCCCTCCAGGGGAGCCTTTGAAGCTTTCTTT.